This entry concerns a single T cell receptor beta chain. What it recognizes is unknown. The sample is drawn from a study of cytomegalovirus exposure and HLA in healthy donors. General study findings and limits: Among the CMV-associated chains, a few were confirmed in vitro as specific for CMV antigens. In an earlier analysis, about 90% or about 30%: the productive usage of most TCR beta V segments. Serostatus for CMV was the only available immune exposure information.

J lost 8 bases, V lost 6 bases, and 3 bases had no gene match. Germline V lookup: CDR1 LNHDA, CDR2 SQIVND (reference sequence). This CDR3 has 11 residues. Researchers ran the PCR with 60 Vbeta and 13 Jbeta primers. In the original workflow: Later analysis identified some 80 million unique TCR beta chains, around 10 million shared. Produced via immunoSEQ multiplex PCR; TCRdb's table is partial and in-frame only. V, J and clone size are those of that table, while D and trimming were read from the DNA. There are approximately 200,000 clones in the sample; approximately 84% occur only once, and approximately 0.26% lies in the top ten.

The sample was PBMCs. The receptor's source is a boy younger than 18 in good health and CMV-seronegative. The genes are TRBV19 and TRBJ1-1; 7 positions match TRBD1. CDR3 coding DNA: TGTGCCAGTAGGTCGACAGGGGAAGCTTTCTTT. This translates into CASRSTGEAFF.